Sequencing of this T cell receptor (beta chain) was carried out in a study of blood T cell repertoires in COVID-19. As for the study in general: Acute-phase and convalescent COVID-19 samples originated in the United States, Italy and Spain.

The CDR3 has 15 residues. CDR1 and CDR2 from the germline V gene are SGHRS and YFSETQ. V shed 4 bases and J shed 0 bases, with 14 bases lying between them. Study processing details: Estimation of nucleated cell counts relied on the amplification of reference gene primers. The method was immunoSEQ multiplex PCR; TCRdb's version includes in-frame clones alone and lacks a portion of them. Clone size and the V and J calls come from that table; the DNA yielded D and trimming. Among 60,000 or so clones, around 90% were seen once, and the ten largest hold approximately 14%. The receptor comes from a human donor with active COVID-19. The donor label of this sample is uncertain. The J gene is TRBJ2-7, the V gene TRBV5-1; D gene ambiguous. The sequenced sample was peripheral blood. The CDR3 coding sequence is TGCGCCAGCAGCCGAGAATACTCGAGCTCCTACGAGCAGTACTTC. It translates to CASSREYSSSYEQYF.